One and the same sample provided the 28 T cell receptor beta chains below, sequenced in a study of tissue T cells after allogeneic stem cell transplantation. Method: immunoSEQ multiplex PCR; TCRdb's copy keeps in-frame clones and lacks some. Seen here are some 22,000 clones, roughly three quarters observed once, and the top ten hold 0.35% to 0.45%. Material: blood. The receptors stem from a female BALB/c mouse in good health. This strain has MHC haplotype H2-d.

In the case of this clone: Germline and genes here are mouse. The read ends 1 residue before the CDR3 terminus; that terminus is restored from the germline J gene. V usage is TRBV13-2 and J usage is TRBJ1-2; 10 bases agree with TRBD1. Germline V CDR1 and CDR2: NNHNN, SYGAGS (reference sequence). V lost 0 bases to trimming and J lost 6 bases; unmatched junction nucleotides: 8. The CDR3 runs 16 residues. Incomplete CDR3 DNA: TGTGCCAGCGGTGATGAACCGGGACAGGGGTGGCCCGACTACACC. This encodes CASGDEPGQGWPDYT. The whole CDR3 sequence reads CASGDEPGQGWPDYTF.

As concerns this clone: Genes here carry mouse names. From the germline J gene comes the end of the CDR3, since the read stops 1 residue before it. Other DNA sequences in the sample encode the same CDR3. The rearrangement joins TRBV5 to TRBJ1-1; D ambiguous. The CDR3 spans 13 residues. V was clipped by 0 bases and J by 0 bases, with 2 bases between them. Germline V CDR1 and CDR2: LGHNA, YNLKQL (reference sequence). The chain's CDR3 is CASSQDANTEVFF. The covered CDR3 bases are TGTGCCAGCAGCCAAGATGCAAACACAGAAGTCTTC.

A remark on this clone: Gene names follow the mouse nomenclature. The read stops 1 residue short of the end of the CDR3; the missing end is completed from the germline J gene. The chain couples TRBV19 to TRBJ1-4, with D unclear. The CDR3 covers 13 residues. Trimming left V 1 base short and J 5 bases short, with 6 bases between. Germline loops: CDR1 FNHDT, CDR2 SITEND (reference sequence). The covered CDR3 bases are TGTGCCAGCAGTATACATCGAAACGAAAGATTATTT. This encodes CASSIHRNERLF. The complete CDR3 reads CASSIHRNERLFF.

This clone was counted a single time. These gene names are mouse names. Read sequence stops 1 residue before the CDR3 end, and the germline J gene provides the missing end. V and J are TRBV2 and TRBJ2-3, with D perhaps TRBD2 (6 bases). From germline, CDR1 is LGHNA and CDR2 YSYQKL. Trimming left V 3 bases short and J 1 base short, with 11 bases between. CDR3 size: 15 residues. CDR3 DNA (partial): TGTGCCAGCAGCCACCGGGGGGAGGGTGCAGAAACGCTGTAT. Amino acids: CASSHRGEGAETLY. The full CDR3 sequence reads CASSHRGEGAETLYF.

In regard to this clone: All gene names here are mouse names. The CDR3 end is not reached by the read, which stops 1 residue before it; the germline J gene fills it in. The chain is built from TRBV19 and TRBJ2-5; TRBD1 or TRBD2 may be the D gene (5 bases each). The CDR3 sequence is 14 residues long. Germline assignment: CDR1 FNHDT and CDR2 SITEND (reference sequence). V was shortened by 0 bases and J by 1 base, with 6 bases between the two germline ends. CDR3 DNA (partial): TGTGCCAGCAGTATAGCGGGGGACCAAGACACCCAGTAC. Its protein product is CASSIAGDQDTQY. From start to end, the CDR3 is CASSIAGDQDTQYF.

In the case of this clone: The germline and genes are mouse ones. The CDR3 DNA, read in part, is TGTGCCAGCAGCCAAGATTCTGGGGGGTGGGACACCCAGTAC. This translates into CASSQDSGGWDTQY. The CDR3 reads in full as CASSQDSGGWDTQYF. The chain employs TRBV2 and TRBJ2-5; 8 bases fit TRBD2. Read data end 1 residue before the CDR3 end; the end is taken from the germline J gene. Germline lookup yields CDR1 LGHNA and CDR2 YSYQKL. The CDR3 length is 15 residues. With 0 bases clipped from V and 6 bases from J, the junction kept 5 bases outside the gene matches.

There are a few counts of this clone. Gene names refer to mouse genes. The CDR3 end lies 1 residue beyond the end of the read and is filled in from the germline J gene. This chain links TRBV13-2 with TRBJ1-3; D is possibly TRBD1 (5 bases). The CDR3 runs 14 residues. Trimming removed 6 bases at V and 0 bases at J, with 10 bases between. Germline CDR1 and CDR2: NNHNN and SYGAGS (reference sequence). The CDR3 sequence: CASVRQNSGNTLYF. The part of the CDR3 DNA that was read is TGTGCCAGCGTCCGACAGAATTCTGGAAATACGCTCTAT.

Note on this clone: The gene names here belong to mouse. CDR3 DNA (partial): TGTGCCAGCAGTATACTTGGGGGTAACCAAGACACCCAGTAC. This gives the protein CASSILGGNQDTQY. Given in full, the CDR3 is CASSILGGNQDTQYF. The J gene is TRBJ2-5, the V gene TRBV19; tentative D call: TRBD2 (6 bases). The missing CDR3 end, 1 residue past where the read stops, is filled in from the germline J gene. Germline V CDR1 and CDR2: FNHDT, SITEND (reference sequence). Deletions cut 1 base from V and 0 bases from J, with 9 bases between. There are 15 residues in the CDR3.

On this clone: Gene names and germline refer to mouse. The read falls 1 residue short of the CDR3 end, and the missing part is taken from the germline J gene. The chain couples TRBV20 to TRBJ1-3; a possible D gene is TRBD1 (6 bases). Between the trimmed V and J ends, which lost 3 bases and 0 bases, there was a span of 6 bases. Germline V gene data show CDR1 as GFQATS and CDR2 as STVNSAI. The CDR3 is 13 amino acids. CDR3 DNA, as far as it was read: TGTGGTGCTAGAGGGGGTTCTGGAAATACGCTCTAT. Residues: CGARGGSGNTLY. The whole CDR3 region reads CGARGGSGNTLYF.

Remarks on this clone: The genes are named according to mouse. The observed sequence ends 1 residue before the CDR3 terminus, with the missing tail filled in from the germline J gene. The chain couples TRBV5 to TRBJ2-5, with D uncertain. CDR3 size: 12 residues. The ends were cut back, 2 bases at V and 3 bases at J, with 3 bases in the middle. Germline values: CDR1 LGHNA, CDR2 YNLKQL (reference sequence). CDR3 loop: CASSQPQDTQYF. The CDR3 DNA, read in part, is TGTGCCAGCAGCCAACCTCAAGACACCCAGTAC.

Comment on this clone: The listed genes are named as in mouse. Sequencing ends 1 residue short of the CDR3 end; the germline J gene provides the rest. The chain combines TRBV4 with TRBJ1-3; 7 positions match TRBD1. The V gene's germline CDR1 is LGHDT and CDR2 YNNKQL (reference sequence). The CDR3 runs to 16 residues. The V gene end was trimmed by 4 bases and the J gene end by 0 bases; junction bases not matched to a gene: 6. This CDR3 is CASSSRDSPSGNTLYF. The DNA read from the CDR3 is TGTGCCAGCAGCTCCCGGGACAGTCCTTCTGGAAATACGCTCTAT.

This clone was detected only a few times. Any gene name here is a mouse gene name. The read stops 1 residue short of the end of the CDR3; the missing end is completed from the germline J gene. The chain combines TRBV19 with TRBJ2-1; 9 bases fit TRBD2. CDR1 is FNHDT and CDR2 is SITEND in the germline V gene (reference sequence). The V and J ends lost 4 bases and 4 bases, in that order; junction bases with no gene match: 6. This CDR3 is built from 15 residues. The sequenced part of the CDR3 DNA is TGTGCCAGCAGTTCCGACTGGGGGCTGTATGCTGAGCAGTTC. Its translation: CASSSDWGLYAEQF. The whole CDR3 sequence reads CASSSDWGLYAEQFF.

A word on this clone: Mouse names are used for the genes. From the germline J gene comes the end of the CDR3, since the read stops 1 residue before it. The chain combines TRBV1 with TRBJ2-7; 9 positions agree with TRBD2. In germline, CDR1 is NSQYPW, CDR2 LRSPGD (reference sequence). The CDR3 extends over 13 amino acids. The junction had 1 base not matched to a gene; V was cut back by 3 bases and J by 4 bases. The CDR3 loop is CTCSAGTGYEQYF. The sequenced part of the CDR3 DNA is TGCACCTGCAGTGCCGGGACTGGGTATGAACAGTAC.

Of note for this clone: Gene names follow the mouse nomenclature. With the read ending 1 residue before the CDR3 end, the germline J gene is used to fill in that end. V is TRBV29 and J is TRBJ2-5; the D gene is possibly TRBD2 (7 bases). With 2 bases removed from V and 3 bases from J, the gap between germline ends came to 12 bases. Germline CDR1 and CDR2: MSHET and SYDVDS. This CDR3 is built from 15 residues. CDR3 bases read: TGTGCTAGCAGTTTACCCCGGGGGGCGCAAGACACCCAGTAC. Translated, it gives CASSLPRGAQDTQY. The entire CDR3 protein is CASSLPRGAQDTQYF.

A note on this clone: Here the gene names and germline are mouse. The read terminates 1 residue before the CDR3 end, so the remaining end is supplied by the germline J gene. This chain joins TRBV20 and TRBJ2-5, with 7 bases matching TRBD1. Looked up from germline, CDR1 is GFQATS and CDR2 is STVNSAI. Trimming took 4 bases from V and 0 from J; bases not matched to a gene: 4. The CDR3 runs to 14 residues. The CDR3 DNA, read in part, is TGTGGTGCTACAGGGGGTTTTAACCAAGACACCCAGTAC. Translating gives CGATGGFNQDTQY. The entire CDR3 protein reads CGATGGFNQDTQYF.

As for this clone: Mouse names are used for the genes. Read coverage stops 1 residue before the CDR3 terminus; the germline J gene supplies the remainder. The J gene is TRBJ1-2, the V gene TRBV1; possible D gene TRBD1, 6 bases. V was pared by 2 bases and J by 2 bases, with 18 bases between. Germline values: CDR1 NSQYPW, CDR2 LRSPGD (reference sequence). The length of the CDR3 is 17 residues. The CDR3 protein is CTCSAQKPGHSNSDYTF. CDR3 DNA, as far as it was read: TGCACCTGCAGTGCACAGAAGCCGGGACACTCGAACTCCGACTACACC. Full variable domain (remainder filled in from reference TRBV1 and TRBJ1-2): VTLLEQNPRWRLVPRGQAVNLRCILKNSQYPWMSWYQQDLQKQLQWLFTLRSPGDKEVKSLPGADYLATRVTDTELRLQVANMSQGRTLYCTCSAQKPGHSNSDYTFGSGTRLLVI.

To note about this clone: Here the gene names and germline are mouse. From the germline J gene comes the end of the CDR3, since the read stops 1 residue before it. The chain couples TRBV2 to TRBJ2-1, with D possibly matching TRBD2 (6 bases). CDR1 and CDR2 (germline): LGHNA, YSYQKL. The V end was cut by 3 bases, the J end by 7 bases, with 7 bases between. This CDR3 is 12 amino acids long. The part of the CDR3 DNA that was read is TGTGCCAGCAGCCAGGGGGGAGCTGAGCAGTTC. Its protein product is CASSQGGAEQF. The complete CDR3 protein is CASSQGGAEQFF.

Comments on this clone: Here the gene names and germline are mouse. The sequence runs out 1 residue before the end of the CDR3; the remainder is reconstructed from the germline J gene. The chain combines TRBV5 with TRBJ2-4, with TRBD1 matching 11 bases. J was trimmed by 8 bases and V by 3 bases; bases with no gene match: 7. Germline assignment: CDR1 LGHNA and CDR2 YNLKQL (reference sequence). The CDR3 runs 15 residues. The covered CDR3 bases are TGTGCCAGCAGCCAGGACAGGGGGCGAGGGGGCACCTTGTAC. This gives the protein CASSQDRGRGGTLY. The full-length CDR3 reads as CASSQDRGRGGTLYF.

Concerning this clone itself: Gene labels here are mouse ones. The read halts 1 residue ahead of the CDR3 end, with the missing end drawn from the germline J gene. V usage is TRBV31 and J usage is TRBJ2-1, with TRBD1 matching 10 bases. V dropped 1 base and J dropped 7; count of bases not matched to a gene: 7. Germline loops: CDR1 GKSSPN, CDR2 SITVG. This CDR3 has 15 residues. CDR3 amino acids: CAWSQGQGYLAEQFF. CDR3 DNA, as far as it was read: TGTGCCTGGAGTCAGGGACAGGGGTATTTGGCTGAGCAGTTC. The whole variable domain, remainder taken from reference TRBV31 and TRBJ2-1, is AQTIHQWPVAEIKAVGSPLSLGCTIKGKSSPNLYWYWQATGGTLQQLFYSITVGQVESVVQLNLSASRPKDDQFILSTEKLLLSHSGFYLCAWSQGQGYLAEQFFGPGTRLTVL.

As concerns this clone: The genes are named according to mouse. The CDR3 is cut off 1 residue early in the read; its end comes from the germline J gene. J is TRBJ1-1 and V is TRBV1; no definite D call. Germline-derived CDR1 and CDR2 are NSQYPW and LRSPGD (reference sequence). This CDR3 region has 12 residues. Trimming shortened V by 1 base and J by 4 bases, and 4 bases separated the two germline ends. CDR3 DNA, as far as it was read: TGCACCTGCAGTGCAGGGGGCACAGAAGTCTTC. Translated: CTCSAGGTEVF. The complete CDR3 sequence is CTCSAGGTEVFF.

In regard to this clone: Genes and germline come from the mouse. The missing CDR3 end, 1 residue past where the read stops, is filled in from the germline J gene. This chain links TRBV4 with TRBJ1-2; D is perhaps TRBD1 (6 bases). From germline, CDR1 is LGHDT and CDR2 YNNKQL (reference sequence). The CDR3 totals 13 residues. V was trimmed by 4 bases and J by 1 base, leaving 7 bases between them. CDR3 DNA, as far as it was read: TGTGCCAGCAGCTGGGACAAAAACTCCGACTACACC. It translates to CASSWDKNSDYT. The CDR3 reads in full as CASSWDKNSDYTF.

On this clone itself: Mouse germline and gene names are used. The read falls 1 residue short of the CDR3 end, and the missing part is taken from the germline J gene. The V call is TRBV2, the J call TRBJ2-2; TRBD1 might be the D (5 bases). Looked up from germline, CDR1 is LGHNA and CDR2 is YSYQKL. V was cut by 0 bases and J by 4 bases, with 9 bases left in between. This CDR3 spans 15 amino acids. The CDR3 protein is CASSQDQGRTGQLYF. The sequenced CDR3 bases are TGTGCCAGCAGCCAAGACCAGGGCCGCACCGGGCAGCTCTAC. Based on the CDR3 plus reference TRBV2 and TRBJ2-2, the full variable domain is DPKIIQKPKYLVAVTGSEKILICEQYLGHNAMYWYRQSAKKPLEFMFSYSYQKLMDNQTASSRFQPQSSKKNHLDLQITALKPDDSATYFCASSQDQGRTGQLYFGEGSKLTVL.

This clone was detected only a few times. Genes and germline are mouse. The read ends 1 residue before the CDR3 terminus; that terminus is restored from the germline J gene. This chain connects TRBV19 to TRBJ2-7; D gene unclear. The CDR3 totals 13 residues. V was trimmed by 2 bases and J by 0 bases, leaving 6 bases between them. Germline V gives CDR1 FNHDT, CDR2 SITEND (reference sequence). The sequenced part of the CDR3 DNA is TGTGCCAGCAGTATTTACAGCTCCTATGAACAGTAC. Amino acids: CASSIYSSYEQY. The entire CDR3 protein is CASSIYSSYEQYF.

Turning to this clone: The gene names given are mouse names. The CDR3 is cut off 1 residue early in the read; its end comes from the germline J gene. The chain joins TRBV1 to TRBJ2-4, with 12 bases lining up with TRBD2. The V segment lost 3 bases and the J segment 6 bases; nucleotides outside the gene matches: 1. Looked up from germline, CDR1 is NSQYPW and CDR2 is LRSPGD (reference sequence). This CDR3 has 14 residues. Incomplete CDR3 DNA: TGCACCTGCAGTGCCGGGACTGGGGGGAACACCTTGTAC. This encodes CTCSAGTGGNTLY. The whole CDR3 protein is CTCSAGTGGNTLYF.

In its sample, this clone was seen a few times. The listed genes are named as in mouse. The CDR3 end falls 1 residue outside the read, so it is completed with the germline J gene. This chain links TRBV16 with TRBJ2-7; 8 bases are shared with TRBD2. The J segment lost 0 bases and the V segment lost 4 bases, leaving 5 bases of the junction unmatched. This CDR3 contains 15 residues. CDR1 SGHSA and CDR2 FRNQAP come from the germline V gene. CDR3 sequence reads: CASSSPGGSSYEQYF. Partial CDR3 DNA: TGTGCAAGCAGCTCCCCTGGGGGGAGCTCCTATGAACAGTAC.

About this clone itself: Germline and genes: mouse. The read gets to within 1 residue of the CDR3 end, and the germline J gene fills in the rest. This rearrangement joins TRBV1 to TRBJ2-7; tentatively, D is TRBD1 or TRBD2 (5 bases each). Germline V lookup: CDR1 NSQYPW, CDR2 LRSPGD (reference sequence). The CDR3 is 12 amino acids. Trimming stripped 0 bases from V and 6 bases from J, with 6 bases between. The CDR3 sequence: CTCSAEGVEQYF. The part of the CDR3 DNA that was read is TGCACCTGCAGTGCAGAGGGGGTTGAACAGTAC.

Concerning this clone itself: Mouse germline and gene names are used. The read stops 1 residue short of the end of the CDR3; the missing end is completed from the germline J gene. This rearrangement joins TRBV2 to TRBJ1-4, with D perhaps TRBD1 (5 bases). Germline values: CDR1 LGHNA, CDR2 YSYQKL. Trimming removed 1 base at V and 4 bases at J, with 7 bases between. The CDR3 length is 14 residues. The CDR3: CASSQGGLNERLFF. Partial CDR3 DNA: TGTGCCAGCAGCCAAGGGGGCCTCAACGAAAGATTATTT.

A note on this clone: The germline and genes are mouse ones. The missing CDR3 end, 1 residue past where the read stops, is filled in from the germline J gene. This sequence joins TRBV19 and TRBJ2-2; 12 bases are shared with TRBD2. The V segment lost 5 bases and the J segment 5 bases; nucleotides outside the gene matches: 7. This CDR3 comprises 16 residues. CDR1 is FNHDT and CDR2 is SITEND in the germline V gene (reference sequence). CDR3 loop: CASSLDWGGWTGQLYF. The sequenced CDR3 bases are TGTGCCAGCAGCCTCGACTGGGGGGGCTGGACCGGGCAGCTCTAC.